These 22 T cell receptor beta chains were all obtained from the same sample, sequenced in a study of T cell responses to AZD1222 COVID-19 vaccine. Assay used: immunoSEQ multiplex PCR; TCRdb lists only in-frame clones, some missing. The table lists about 140,000 clones, around nine tenths of them singletons. The input for sequencing was peripheral blood, taken 28 days after the second AZD1222 dose. Source of these receptors: an adult who received the AZD1222 COVID-19 vaccine.

CDR3 coding DNA: TGTGCCAGCAGTCTGGGTGGGAAGGGATCGGAGACCCAGTACTTC. Residues: CASSLGGKGSETQYF. The gene calls are TRBV5-6 and TRBJ2-5; D is unresolved. This CDR3 comprises 15 residues. Germline lookup yields CDR1 SGHDT and CDR2 YYEEEE. Trimming left V 5 bases short and J 5 bases short, with 19 bases between.

V usage is TRBV5-1 and J usage is TRBJ2-5; D gene ambiguous. The V end was cut by 6 bases, the J end by 1 base, with 13 bases between. Germline lookup yields CDR1 SGHRS and CDR2 YFSETQ. The CDR3 runs to 14 residues. CDR3 in DNA: TGCGCCAGCACCACGAACGTACCCCAAGAGACCCAGTACTTC. Its translation: CASTTNVPQETQYF.

CDR3 nucleotides: TGTGCCAGCCTAAAACTGGGGGGGTCAAACAGGAACACTGAAGCTTTCTTT. Its translation: CASLKLGGSNRNTEAFF. V gene TRBV2 combines with J gene TRBJ1-1; perhaps TRBD1 as D (5 bases). Germline CDR1 reads SNHLY; CDR2 reads FYNNEI. The CDR3 covers 17 residues. Trimming took off 8 bases at V and 1 base at J, with 23 bases between the two ends.

This chain joins TRBV30 and TRBJ1-6; possibly TRBD1 for D (6 bases). CDR1 and CDR2 (germline): GTSNPN, SVGIG (reference sequence). V lost 5 bases and J lost 2, with 10 bases in between. This CDR3 comprises 14 residues. The CDR3 protein is CAWRRTAYNSPLHF. The CDR3 nucleotides are TGTGCCTGGCGAAGGACAGCCTATAATTCACCCCTCCACTTT.

This rearrangement joins TRBV4-1 to TRBJ2-4; tentatively, D is TRBD2 (6 bases). CDR1 and CDR2 from the germline V gene are MGHRA and YSYEKL. The CDR3 has 16 amino acids. Trimming removed 2 bases at V and 3 bases at J, with 14 bases between. CDR3 DNA sequence: TGCGCCAGCAGCCAACCCGGGCGGGATATCAAAAACATTCAGTACTTC. Residues: CASSQPGRDIKNIQYF.

The chain couples TRBV28 to TRBJ1-1; 9 nucleotides match TRBD1. The CDR3 is made up of 16 amino acids. In germline, CDR1 is MDHEN, CDR2 SYDVKM. After removal of 5 bases from V and 7 bases from J, the junction contained 14 bases not matched to a gene. The CDR3 here is CASSPDGTGRGHEAFF. The CDR3 nucleotides are TGTGCCAGCAGTCCAGATGGGACAGGGAGGGGCCATGAAGCTTTCTTT.

The gene calls are TRBV28 and TRBJ2-5; TRBD1 matches at 8 bases. Germline CDR1 MDHEN, CDR2 SYDVKM. This CDR3 has 12 amino acids. With V trimmed by 10 bases and J by 7 bases, 8 bases remained unmatched. In DNA form, the CDR3 reads TGTGCCATTACGGACAGGGATGGGACCCAGTACTTC. Translating it yields CAITDRDGTQYF. Full variable domain (rest looked up from reference TRBV28 and TRBJ2-5): DVKVTQSSRYLVKRTGEKVFLECVQDMDHENMFWYRQDPGLGLRLIYFSYDVKMKEKGDIPEGYSVSREKKERFSLILESASTNQTSMYLCAITDRDGTQYFGPGTRLLVL.

The chain carries TRBV4-3 and TRBJ2-3; 11 bases map to TRBD2. Germline lookup yields CDR1 LGHNA and CDR2 YSLEER. This CDR3 contains 17 residues. V lost 0 bases to trimming and J lost 8 bases; unmatched junction nucleotides: 10. The CDR3: CASSQDWASGGRSTQYF. For the CDR3, the DNA is TGCGCCAGCAGCCAAGATTGGGCTAGCGGGGGGCGAAGTACGCAGTATTTT.

CDR3 loop: CASSAGMTEYNEQFF. CDR3 bases: TGTGCCAGCAGCGCAGGCATGACTGAGTACAATGAGCAGTTCTTC. V and J are TRBV5-6 and TRBJ2-1; no reliable D call. Trimming took off 4 bases at V and 4 bases at J, with 15 bases between the two ends. The CDR3 is 15 amino acids. Germline V gives CDR1 SGHDT, CDR2 YYEEEE.

This clone has a handful of counts. The chain carries TRBV2 and TRBJ2-6, with D uncertain. CDR1 SNHLY and CDR2 FYNNEI come from the germline V gene. The CDR3 has 14 amino acids. Trimming shortened V by 3 bases and J by 4 bases, and 7 bases separated the two germline ends. CDR3 DNA sequence: TGTGCCAGCAGTGACCCCACCGGGGCCAACGTCCTGACTTTC. This sequence encodes CASSDPTGANVLTF. The full variable domain, with the rest looked up from reference TRBV2 and TRBJ2-6, is EPEVTQTPSHQVTQMGQEVILRCVPISNHLYFYWYRQILGQKVEFLVSFYNNEISEKSEIFDDQFSVERPDGSNFTLKIRSTKLEDSAMYFCASSDPTGANVLTFGAGSRLTVL.

This chain uses TRBV4-3 with TRBJ1-3; D is undetermined. The V end was cut by 4 bases, the J end by 0 bases, with 10 bases between. Germline V gene lookup returns CDR1 LGHNA and CDR2 YSLEER. This CDR3 has 15 amino acids. The CDR3 DNA reads TGCGCCAGCAGCCTAAGGACCGTCTCTGGAAACACCATATATTTT. Translated: CASSLRTVSGNTIYF.

This clone was observed a handful of times. This chain joins TRBV19 and TRBJ2-7; possible D gene TRBD2, 6 bases. The ends were cut back, 3 bases at V and 2 bases at J, with 11 bases in the middle. CDR1 is LNHDA and CDR2 is SQIVND in the germline V gene (reference sequence). CDR3 length: 14 amino acids. CDR3 nucleotide sequence: TGTGCCAGTAGTATCGGGAGTAGTACCTACGAGCAGTACTTC. Protein sequence: CASSIGSSTYEQYF. Filled out from reference TRBV19 and TRBJ2-7, the complete variable domain reads DGGITQSPKYLFRKEGQNVTLSCEQNLNHDAMYWYRQDPGQGLRLIYYSQIVNDFQKGDIAEGYSVSREKKESFPLTVTSAQKNPTAFYLCASSIGSSTYEQYFGPGTRLTVT.

The chain links TRBV12-5 to TRBJ1-1; D unclear. This CDR3 spans 13 amino acids. Trimming took 1 base from V and 5 from J, leaving 8 bases between them. Germline V gene data show CDR1 as LGHNT and CDR2 as FRNRAP. In DNA form, the CDR3 reads TGTGCTAGTGGTTTGGAGGAGGGAACTGAAGCTTTCTTT. Protein sequence: CASGLEEGTEAFF.

The chain combines TRBV7-6 with TRBJ2-7; D uncertain. Trimming took 5 bases from V and 4 from J, leaving 18 bases between them. The germline CDR1 and CDR2 sequences are SGHVS and FNYEAQ. The CDR3 is made up of 15 amino acids. Here the CDR3 DNA reads TGTGCCAGCAGCCCTCCACATCCTTTCCCGTACGAGCAGTACTTC. Amino acids: CASSPPHPFPYEQYF.

V gene TRBV5-1 combines with J gene TRBJ2-3; 7 bases are shared with TRBD1. Unmatched junction bases numbered 10, after V lost 6 bases and J lost 3 bases. CDR1 is SGHRS and CDR2 is YFSETQ in the germline V gene. The CDR3 is 15 residues long. CDR3 protein: CASTRQGDLTDTQYF. In DNA, the CDR3 is TGCGCCAGCACCCGACAGGGTGATTTGACAGATACGCAGTATTTT.

CDR3 region: CASYGPPVVSEQYF. As DNA, the CDR3 is TGCGCCAGCTATGGACCGCCCGTGGTGAGCGAGCAGTACTTC. This sequence joins TRBV10-2 and TRBJ2-7; no reliable D call. The germline CDR1 and CDR2 sequences are WSHSY and SAAADI. CDR3 size: 14 residues. Trimming removed 8 bases at V and 6 bases at J, with 20 bases between.

The CDR3 DNA reads TGTGCCAGCAGCTTGGTAGGGAGCTATGGCTACACCTTC. Translating it yields CASSLVGSYGYTF. The chain uses TRBV5-4 and TRBJ1-2, with D hard to call. Trimming left V 0 bases short and J 4 bases short, with 7 bases between. Germline CDR1 reads SGHNT; CDR2 reads YYREEE (reference sequence). The CDR3 length is 13 residues.

A few counts support this clone. The rearrangement links TRBV4-2 to TRBJ2-3, with D unclear. This CDR3 contains 12 residues. Germline-derived CDR1 and CDR2 are LGHNA and YNFKEQ. Trimming stripped 4 bases from V and 5 bases from J, with 7 bases between. The CDR3 protein is CASSLTEDTQYF. CDR3 sequence (DNA): TGTGCCAGCAGCCTCACCGAAGATACGCAGTATTTT.

Here the CDR3 reads CASNRQGDEKLFF. CDR3 DNA sequence: TGTGCCAGCAATAGACAGGGGGACGAAAAACTGTTTTTT. The chain is built from TRBV6-6 and TRBJ1-4; 9 bases line up with TRBD1. CDR1 MNHNY and CDR2 SVGAGI come from the germline V gene (reference sequence). This CDR3 contains 13 residues. J gave up 8 bases and V 7 bases, and 5 bases lay outside the gene matches.

This clone was picked up a small number of times. This chain uses TRBV19 with TRBJ1-4; the D gene is possibly TRBD1 (5 bases). Trimming removed 6 bases from V and 11 bases from J, with 13 bases in between. This CDR3 is 12 amino acids long. Germline CDR1 LNHDA, CDR2 SQIVND (reference sequence). CDR3 amino acids: CASSTFREKLFF. The DNA for the CDR3 is TGTGCCAGTAGCACCTTCAGGGAGAAACTGTTTTTT.

The V gene is TRBV11-3, the J gene TRBJ1-1; no firm D call. The length of the CDR3 is 13 residues. V was clipped by 1 base and J by 0 bases, with 3 bases between them. From germline, CDR1 is SGHNT and CDR2 YENEEA. The CDR3 region is CASSLGVNTEAFF. For the CDR3, the DNA is TGTGCCAGCAGCTTAGGGGTGAACACTGAAGCTTTCTTT.

The chain combines TRBV7-9 with TRBJ2-2; the D gene is possibly TRBD1 (6 bases). V was trimmed by 3 bases and J by 6 bases, leaving 17 bases between them. Germline values: CDR1 SEHNR, CDR2 FQNEAQ (reference sequence). The CDR3 contains 16 residues. The CDR3 loop reads CASSLVKGVTPGELFF. The CDR3 nucleotides are TGTGCCAGCAGCTTGGTGAAGGGGGTGACCCCCGGGGAGCTGTTTTTT.